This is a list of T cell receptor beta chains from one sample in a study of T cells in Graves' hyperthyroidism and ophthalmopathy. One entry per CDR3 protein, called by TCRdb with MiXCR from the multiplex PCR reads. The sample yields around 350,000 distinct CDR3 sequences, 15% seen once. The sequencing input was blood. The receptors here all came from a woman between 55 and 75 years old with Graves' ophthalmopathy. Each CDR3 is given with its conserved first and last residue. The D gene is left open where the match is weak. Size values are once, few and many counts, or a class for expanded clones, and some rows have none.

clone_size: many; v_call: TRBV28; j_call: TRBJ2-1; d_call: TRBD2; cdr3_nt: TGTGCCAGCAGTAACGAGCGGGATTCCGATGAGCAGTTCTTC; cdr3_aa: CASSNERDSDEQFF
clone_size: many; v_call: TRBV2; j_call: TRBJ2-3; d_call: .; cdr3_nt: TGTGCCAGCAGAGTGGGCAGGGTAGATACGCAGTATTTT; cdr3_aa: CASRVGRVDTQYF
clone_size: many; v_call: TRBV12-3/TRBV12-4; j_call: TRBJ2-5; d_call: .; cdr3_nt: TGTGCCAGCAGTTTAGGAGAGCCGAGGGGGACCCAGTACTTC; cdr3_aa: CASSLGEPRGTQYF
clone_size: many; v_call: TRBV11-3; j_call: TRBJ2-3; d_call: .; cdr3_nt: TGTGCCAGCAGCTTAGGGGGGCTGGCAGGGCGGACAGATACGCAGTATTTT; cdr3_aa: CASSLGGLAGRTDTQYF
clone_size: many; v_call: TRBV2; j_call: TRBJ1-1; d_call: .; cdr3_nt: TGTGCCAGCAGTGAAATTGTCGGCTACACTGAAGCTTTCTTT; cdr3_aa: CASSEIVGYTEAFF
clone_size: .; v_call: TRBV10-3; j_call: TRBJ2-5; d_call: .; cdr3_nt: TGTGCCATCAGTGAGTCGGAGACCCAGTACTTC; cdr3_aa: CAISESETQYF
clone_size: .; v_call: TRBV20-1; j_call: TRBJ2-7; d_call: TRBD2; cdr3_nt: TGCAGTGCTAGTGACCCTAGCGGGGGCGGAATGTCATACGAGCAGTACTTC; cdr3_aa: CSASDPSGGGMSYEQYF
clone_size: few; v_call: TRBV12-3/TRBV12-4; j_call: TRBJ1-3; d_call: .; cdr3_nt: TGTGCCAGCAGCCCCCCCGACGGACCCGAATATTCTGGAAACACCATATATTTT; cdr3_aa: CASSPPDGPEYSGNTIYF
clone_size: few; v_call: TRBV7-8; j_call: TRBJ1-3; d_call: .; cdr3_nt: TGTGCCAGCAGCTTCAGGGGTGCTGGAAACACCATATATTTT; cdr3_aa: CASSFRGAGNTIYF
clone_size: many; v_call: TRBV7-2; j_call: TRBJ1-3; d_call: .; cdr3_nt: TGTGCCAGCAGCTTAACCCCCAGCCCTGGAAACACCATATATTTT; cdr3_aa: CASSLTPSPGNTIYF
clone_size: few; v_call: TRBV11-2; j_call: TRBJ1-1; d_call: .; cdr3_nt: TGTACCAGCGTACGTACTGAAGCTTTCTTT; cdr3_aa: CTSVRTEAFF
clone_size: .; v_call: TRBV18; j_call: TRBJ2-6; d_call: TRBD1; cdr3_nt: TGTGCCAGCTCACCAGCTACAGGGGGCCCTGGGGCCAACGTCCTGACTTTC; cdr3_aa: CASSPATGGPGANVLTF
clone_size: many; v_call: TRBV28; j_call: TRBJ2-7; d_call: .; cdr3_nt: TGTGCCAGCAGGGACACCCCCTACGAGCAGTACTTC; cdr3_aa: CASRDTPYEQYF
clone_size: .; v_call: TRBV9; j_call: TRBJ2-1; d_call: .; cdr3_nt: TGTGCCAGCAGCGTGGGACCGTACCCAGAGGGGCAGTTCTTC; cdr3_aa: CASSVGPYPEGQFF
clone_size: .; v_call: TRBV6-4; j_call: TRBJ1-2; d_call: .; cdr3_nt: TGTGCCAGCAGTGACCGTCGGGGTTACTATGGCTACACCTTC; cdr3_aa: CASSDRRGYYGYTF
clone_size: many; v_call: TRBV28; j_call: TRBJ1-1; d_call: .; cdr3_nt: TGTGCCAGCAGTTTACGGGGCCCGACGGGGGCGCACACTGAAGCTTTCTTT; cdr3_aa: CASSLRGPTGAHTEAFF
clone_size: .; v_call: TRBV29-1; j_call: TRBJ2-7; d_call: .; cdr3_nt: TGCAGCTCCCGACACGGCTACGAGCAGTACTTC; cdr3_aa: CSSRHGYEQYF
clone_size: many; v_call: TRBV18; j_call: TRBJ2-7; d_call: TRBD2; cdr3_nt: TGTGCCAGCTCGCTAGCGGAGGGATCCTACGAGCAGTACTTC; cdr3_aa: CASSLAEGSYEQYF
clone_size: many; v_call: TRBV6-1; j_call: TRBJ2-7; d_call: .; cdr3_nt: TGCGCCAGCAGCGGAACCAGCTCCTACGAGCAGTACTTC; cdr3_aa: CASSGTSSYEQYF
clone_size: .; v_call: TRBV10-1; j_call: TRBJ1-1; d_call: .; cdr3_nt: TGCGCCAGCAGTGAGTCGAGTGGAACTGAAGCTTTCTTT; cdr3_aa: CASSESSGTEAFF
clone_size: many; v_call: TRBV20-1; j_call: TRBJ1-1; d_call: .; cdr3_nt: TGCAGTGCTAGAATTGGGGGATACACTGAAGCTTTCTTT; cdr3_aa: CSARIGGYTEAFF
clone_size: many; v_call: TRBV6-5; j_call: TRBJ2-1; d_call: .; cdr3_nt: TGTGCCAGCAGTTACACGAGCAGGGTGAATGAGCAGTTCTTC; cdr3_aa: CASSYTSRVNEQFF
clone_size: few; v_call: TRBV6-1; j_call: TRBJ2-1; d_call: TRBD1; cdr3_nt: TGTGCCAGCAGCGGGACAGTTGGCTCCTACAATGAGCAGTTCTTC; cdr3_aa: CASSGTVGSYNEQFF
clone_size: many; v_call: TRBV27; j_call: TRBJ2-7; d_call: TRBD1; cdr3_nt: TGTGCCAGCAGACAGGGGCGCTGGTACGAGCAGTACTTC; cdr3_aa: CASRQGRWYEQYF
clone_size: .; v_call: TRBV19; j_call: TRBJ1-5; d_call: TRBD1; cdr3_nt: TGTGCCAGTAGTACCAAGACAGGGAGGTTTTCGCCCCAGCATTTT; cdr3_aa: CASSTKTGRFSPQHF
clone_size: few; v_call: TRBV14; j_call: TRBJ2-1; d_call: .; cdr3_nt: TGTGCCAGCAGCCAAGGGACACAAGGGAATGAGCAGTTCTTC; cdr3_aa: CASSQGTQGNEQFF
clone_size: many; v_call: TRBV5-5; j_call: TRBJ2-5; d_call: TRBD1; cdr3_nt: TGTGCCAGCAGCTGGACAGGGGATGAGACCCAGTACTTC; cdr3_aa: CASSWTGDETQYF
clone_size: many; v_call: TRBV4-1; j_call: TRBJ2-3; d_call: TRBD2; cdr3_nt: TGCGCCAGCAGCCAAAGTAGCGGGAGCCCAGATACGCAGTATTTT; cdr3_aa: CASSQSSGSPDTQYF
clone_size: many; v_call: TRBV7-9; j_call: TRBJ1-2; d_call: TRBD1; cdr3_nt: TGTGCCAGCAGCTCTCCCGGACAGGGGAACTATGGCTACACCTTC; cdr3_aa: CASSSPGQGNYGYTF
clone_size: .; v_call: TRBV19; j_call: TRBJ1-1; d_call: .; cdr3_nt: TGTGCCAGTAGTAGGGGGGACACATTGGCCGAAGCTTTCTTT; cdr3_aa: CASSRGDTLAEAFF
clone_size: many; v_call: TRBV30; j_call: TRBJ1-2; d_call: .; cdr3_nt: TGTGCCTGGAGTGTACTGCAGGGCGGCGGCTACACCTTC; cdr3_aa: CAWSVLQGGGYTF
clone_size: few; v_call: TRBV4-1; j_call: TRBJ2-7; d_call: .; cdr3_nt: TGCGCCAGCAGCCATGCGCCGGGACGGAAGAAATACGAGCAGTACTTC; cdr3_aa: CASSHAPGRKKYEQYF
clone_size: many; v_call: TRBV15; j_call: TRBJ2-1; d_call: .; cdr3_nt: TGTGCCACCAGCAGAGATGACGGGTACAATGAGCAGTTCTTC; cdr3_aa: CATSRDDGYNEQFF
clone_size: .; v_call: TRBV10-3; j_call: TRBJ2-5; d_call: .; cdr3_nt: TGTGCCATCAGTGAGGGGTGGGAGACCCAGTACTTC; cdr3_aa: CAISEGWETQYF
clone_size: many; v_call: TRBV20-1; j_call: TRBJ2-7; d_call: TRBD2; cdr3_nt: TGCAGTGCTAGAGATTTCAGACTAGCGGGAGGGAACGAGCAGTACTTC; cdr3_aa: CSARDFRLAGGNEQYF
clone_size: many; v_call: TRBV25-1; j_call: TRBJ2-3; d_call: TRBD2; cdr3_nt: TGTGCCAGCAGTGAAACTAGCGGATACACAGATACGCAGTATTTT; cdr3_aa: CASSETSGYTDTQYF
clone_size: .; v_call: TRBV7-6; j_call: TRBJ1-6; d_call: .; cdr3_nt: TGTGCCAGCAGCTTAGAACGTGACGCACCCCTCCACTTT; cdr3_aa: CASSLERDAPLHF
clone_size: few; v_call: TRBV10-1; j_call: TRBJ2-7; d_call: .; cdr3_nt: TGCGCCAGCAGTGAAGGAGGGAGGCCCCCCTACGAGCAGTACTTC; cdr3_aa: CASSEGGRPPYEQYF
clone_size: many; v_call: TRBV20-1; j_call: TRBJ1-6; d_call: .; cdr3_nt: TGCAGTGCTAGAGATTTGGGTAACAATTCACCCCTCCACTTT; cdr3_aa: CSARDLGNNSPLHF
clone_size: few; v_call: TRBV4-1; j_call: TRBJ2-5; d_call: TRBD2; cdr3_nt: TGCGCCAGCAGCCAAGGGACTAGCACTCAGGAGACCCAGTACTTC; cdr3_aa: CASSQGTSTQETQYF
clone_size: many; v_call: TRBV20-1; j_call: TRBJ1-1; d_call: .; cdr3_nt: TGCAGTGCTGAAGCTCTAACAGGGTCGAGGATTATGAACACTGAAGCTTTCTTT; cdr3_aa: CSAEALTGSRIMNTEAFF
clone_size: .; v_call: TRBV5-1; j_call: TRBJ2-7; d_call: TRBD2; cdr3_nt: TGCGCCAGCAGCTTGGCCGGGGGGGGACTAGCGGGAAACGAGCAGTACTTC; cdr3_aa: CASSLAGGGLAGNEQYF
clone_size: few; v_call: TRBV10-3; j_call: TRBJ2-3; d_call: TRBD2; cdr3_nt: TGTGCCATCGGGTCCTTAGCGGGAAGCACAGATACGCAGTATTTT; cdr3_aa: CAIGSLAGSTDTQYF
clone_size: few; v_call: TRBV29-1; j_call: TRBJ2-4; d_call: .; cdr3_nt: TGCAGCGTGTCCGAAACCTCATGGTCGGGGATTCAGTACTTC; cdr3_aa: CSVSETSWSGIQYF
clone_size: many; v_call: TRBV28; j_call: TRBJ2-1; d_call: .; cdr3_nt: TGTGCCAGCAGTCTCGGGGTCGGGAGAGGGTGGAATGAGCAGTTCTTC; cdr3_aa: CASSLGVGRGWNEQFF